Each of the 7 T cell receptor beta chains below was sequenced from the same sample in a study of CD8 T cells in ankylosing spondylitis. TCRdb re-called the 5' RACE reads through MiXCR, storing one row per CDR3 protein. Among a few hundred thousand distinct CDR3 sequences listed, roughly 20% were seen once. Sequencing was carried out using blood, either unsorted or a sorted T cell fraction (not recorded which). All receptors come from a female donor with ankylosing spondylitis or in good health (not recorded which).

This clonotype has ten or more counts. This chain connects TRBV12-3 or TRBV12-4 to TRBJ1-3; no definite D call. Trimming shortened V by 8 bases and J by 3 bases, and 17 bases separated the two germline ends. The CDR3 extends over 15 amino acids. The CDR3 nucleotides are TGTGCCAGCGGCCCGACTGGCGGTGGTGGAAACACCATATATTTT. It translates to CASGPTGGGGNTIYF.

This clonotype was seen more than once but under ten times. The gene calls are TRBV5-5 and TRBJ2-7, with D possibly being TRBD1 (6 bases). CDR1 and CDR2 from the germline V gene are SGHKS and YYEKEE (reference sequence). Trimming cost V 4 bases and J 7 bases, with 15 bases left between them. This CDR3 contains 13 residues. CDR3 DNA sequence: TGTGCCAGCAGCCTGGACAGCCGAAGGGAGCAGTACTTC. As protein: CASSLDSRREQYF.

This clonotype was observed a handful of times. The rearrangement uses TRBV28 and TRBJ2-3, with D tentatively TRBD2 (6 bases). Germline V CDR1 and CDR2: MDHEN, SYDVKM. The germline V and J ends were trimmed by 1 base and 0 bases, with 11 bases remaining between them. This CDR3 spans 16 amino acids. The CDR3 reads CASSLLGGTSTDTQYF. The CDR3 nucleotides are TGTGCCAGCAGTTTATTGGGGGGTACTAGCACAGATACGCAGTATTTT.

This clonotype turned up a few times. This chain connects TRBV7-2 to TRBJ1-2; a weak D match, TRBD1 (6 bases). V was pared by 5 bases and J by 8 bases, with 18 bases between. Germline CDR1 reads SGHTA; CDR2 reads FQGNSA. The CDR3 totals 14 residues. The CDR3 DNA reads as TGTGCCAGCAGCCTCCGCGCGCGGCAGGGGGGCTACACCTTC. Amino acid sequence: CASSLRARQGGYTF.

The chain has TRBV7-8 and TRBJ2-3; 8 bases are a match to TRBD1. J lost 2 bases, V lost 1 base, and 8 bases had no gene match. Germline V gene sequence: CDR1 SGHVS, CDR2 FQNEAQ. CDR3 length: 17 amino acids. The CDR3 reads CASSLVDQGAHTDTQYF. The CDR3 region has the DNA TGTGCCAGCAGCTTAGTCGACCAGGGGGCCCACACAGATACGCAGTATTTT.

CDR3 in amino acids: CASIAAVGTGSYEQYF. The CDR3 DNA is TGTGCCAGCATCGCTGCGGTCGGGACAGGGAGCTACGAGCAGTACTTC. V is TRBV6-1 and J is TRBJ2-7, with TRBD1 matching over 9 bases. This CDR3 contains 16 residues. Germline CDR1 is MNHNS and CDR2 is SASEGT. Unmatched junction bases numbered 13, after V lost 7 bases and J lost 3 bases.

This sequence joins TRBV28 and TRBJ2-1, with 8 positions matching TRBD2. Germline-derived CDR1 and CDR2 are MDHEN and SYDVKM. CDR3 length: 15 amino acids. The V and J ends lost 4 bases and 7 bases, in that order; junction bases with no gene match: 9. The CDR3 DNA sequence: TGTGCCAGCAGTTCGCCCGGGAGGGCGCGGAATGAGCAGTTCTTC. It yields the protein CASSSPGRARNEQFF.